The present entry profiles one TCR beta chain with its context. No antigen is known for it. The table came from immunoSEQ multiplex PCR; TCRdb's copy has only in-frame clones and leaves some out. The data contain roughly 2,500,000 clones, 80% to 95% of them seen just once; the ten biggest clones take up about 0.39%. These data originate in a study of shared clonotypes between healthy human individuals. Study-level background: Each donor's CD8 memory used one plate, CD8 naive two, each CD4 subset three.

Study observations and caveats: Naive subsets, compared against memory subsets, generally had larger estimated richness values. Clonotypes not shared had lower generation probabilities than those common to all four donors.

What was sequenced was naive CD4+ T cells from PBMCs. The subset: CD45RA+ positively selected. The source of this sequence is a man aged 18 to 30 in good health. Some clones in this sample may be carry-over from other donors' samples.

The CDR3 loop is CASSIEIFSGNTIYF. CDR3 nucleotides: TGTGCCAGCAGCATCGAGATTTTCTCTGGAAACACCATATATTTT. The chain is built from TRBV7-9 and TRBJ1-3, with D unresolved. V was clipped by 5 bases and J by 0 bases, with 11 bases between them. This CDR3 has 15 residues. The germline V gene has CDR1 SEHNR and CDR2 FQNEAQ (reference sequence).